This is a list of T cell receptor beta chains from one sample in a study of blood T cell repertoires in COVID-19. The table came from immunoSEQ multiplex PCR; TCRdb's copy has only in-frame clones and leaves some out. The sample contains a few hundred thousand clones, 87% of which appear only once. The sequenced material came from PBMCs or T cells enriched from blood (not recorded which). The receptors were sampled from a woman aged 18 to 35 who had recovered from COVID-19. CDR3s include the opening cysteine and the closing phenylalanine or tryptophan. The order of the fields is J gene, V gene, D gene, clone size, CDR3 DNA, CDR3 protein. The D gene is left open where the match is weak. Clone size, where shown, is once, few, many, or a class for clones that have expanded.

TRBJ2-1,TRBV28,TRBD2,NA,TGTGCCAGCAACCGCCCCCCAGGACTAGCGGCTTCGGGAGGGTTCTTC,CASNRPPGLAASGGFF
TRBJ2-5,TRBV5-1,NA,NA,TGCGCCAGCAGCCTTCAACCAAAATGGGGCGAAGAGACCCAGTACTTC,CASSLQPKWGEETQYF
TRBJ1-3,TRBV3-1/TRBV3-2,NA,NA,TGTGCCAGCAGCCAAGAGGAGAGAAACACCATATATTTT,CASSQEERNTIYF
TRBJ2-3,TRBV28,TRBD2,NA,TGTGCCAGCAGTTTCTTAGCGGGAGGTACAGATACGCAGTATTTT,CASSFLAGGTDTQYF
TRBJ1-5,TRBV4-1,NA,NA,TGCGCCAGCAGCCAAGTATTGGCCCGCGACAAAGATCAGCCCCAGCATTTT,CASSQVLARDKDQPQHF
TRBJ2-7,TRBV11-2,NA,few,TGTGCCAGCAGCCCTGCCTACGAGCAGTACTTC,CASSPAYEQYF
TRBJ2-7,TRBV5-4,NA,NA,TGTGCCAGCAGCGACGGACCGTCCGCGGGCGAGCAGTACTTC,CASSDGPSAGEQYF
TRBJ2-7,TRBV28,NA,NA,TGTGCCAGCAGTCCGCCAAAGTGGTCCCCTACAGTCTCCTACGAGCAGTACTTC,CASSPPKWSPTVSYEQYF
TRBJ2-7,TRBV21-1,NA,NA,TGTGCCAGCTCCGACAACGAGCAGTACTTC,CASSDNEQYF
TRBJ2-3,TRBV20-1,TRBD1,NA,TGCAGTGCTAGTAACCAGGGGGCTGAGGATACGCAGTATTTT,CSASNQGAEDTQYF
TRBJ2-1,TRBV20-1,NA,NA,TGCAGTGCTAGTGGGGCAAATGAGCAGTTCTTC,CSASGANEQFF
TRBJ1-5,TRBV6-6,NA,NA,TGTGCCAGCAATTACCCGTCTCAGCCCCAGCATTTT,CASNYPSQPQHF
TRBJ1-4,TRBV29-1,NA,NA,TGCAGCGTACCGGGAGTAGCTAATGAAAAACTGTTTTTT,CSVPGVANEKLFF
TRBJ1-5,TRBV18,NA,once,TGTGCCAGCTCAACCCAGGGTGATCAGCCCCAGCATTTT,CASSTQGDQPQHF
TRBJ1-3,TRBV2,TRBD1,NA,TGTGCCAGCAATGCGGGGACAGGGCCGTCCTCTGGAAACACCATATATTTT,CASNAGTGPSSGNTIYF
TRBJ1-4,TRBV2,TRBD1,NA,TGTGCCAGCAGTGAAAGAGGGACAGGTGCAACTAATGAAAAACTGTTTTTT,CASSERGTGATNEKLFF
TRBJ2-1,TRBV7-8,NA,NA,TGTGCCAGCAGCTTAGTCCGGGGGGCCGCCGATGAGCAGTTCTTC,CASSLVRGAADEQFF
TRBJ1-5,TRBV24-1,NA,NA,TGTGCCACCAGTGAATCAGGGTACAGTCAGCCCCAGCATTTT,CATSESGYSQPQHF
TRBJ1-6,TRBV11-2,NA,once,TGTGCCAGCAGCTTCACATGGGCGCGAGATTCACCCCTCCACTTT,CASSFTWARDSPLHF
TRBJ2-1,TRBV29-1,TRBD2,NA,TGCAGCGTTGACGCGCGGGGGGATGATGAGCAGTTCTTC,CSVDARGDDEQFF
TRBJ1-6,TRBV27,NA,NA,TGTGCCAGCAGTTTATACGGACAGAACAGTTCACCCCTCCACTTT,CASSLYGQNSSPLHF
TRBJ2-1,TRBV28,TRBD1,NA,TGTGCCAGTACGTTGACAGGGGCGTTGACAGAAGAGCAGTTCTTC,CASTLTGALTEEQFF
TRBJ1-2,TRBV7-2,TRBD1,NA,TGTGCCAGCAGATTAGGGTCAGGGGGCTTGATCATGTATGGCTACACCTTC,CASRLGSGGLIMYGYTF
TRBJ1-4,TRBV7-8,NA,NA,TGTGCCAGCAGCCCAGAAATTCCCCCTAGACAGTGGTCTAATGAAAAACTGTTTTTT,CASSPEIPPRQWSNEKLFF
TRBJ2-1,TRBV7-7,NA,NA,TGTGCCAGCAGCTTAGATGAGGCGAGCTCCTACAATGAGCAGTTCTTC,CASSLDEASSYNEQFF
TRBJ2-7,TRBV7-3,NA,once,TGTGCCAGCAGCTTAGACGGGAGCAGCCTTTGGGACGAGCAGTACTTC,CASSLDGSSLWDEQYF
TRBJ1-1,TRBV27,NA,NA,TGTGCCAGCAGTCCCACAGGGCCAAACACTGAAGCTTTCTTT,CASSPTGPNTEAFF
TRBJ1-2,TRBV19,TRBD1,NA,TGTGCCAGTAGTCCTCAGACAGGGGGCAGTGGCTACACCTTC,CASSPQTGGSGYTF
TRBJ1-1,TRBV5-1,NA,NA,TGCGCCAGCACGGCAGGGATGGGCACTGAAGCTTTCTTT,CASTAGMGTEAFF
TRBJ1-2,TRBV27,TRBD1,once,TGTGCCAGCAGTTTATTCCTCCCCGACAGGGCCGGTGGCTACACCTTC,CASSLFLPDRAGGYTF
TRBJ1-2,TRBV7-9,NA,NA,TGTGCCAGCAGCTTACCCGAACAGGGCATGAATGGCTACACCTTC,CASSLPEQGMNGYTF
TRBJ1-1,TRBV10-3,NA,NA,TGTGCCATCAGAGCAGGCCTTGGGGGGGATACTGAAGCTTTCTTT,CAIRAGLGGDTEAFF
TRBJ2-1,TRBV4-1,TRBD2,NA,TGCGCCAGCAGCCTTAGCGGGAGCTCCTACAATGAGCAGTTCTTC,CASSLSGSSYNEQFF
TRBJ2-1,TRBV6-4,NA,many,TGTGCCAGCAGTTTGCTACAGGGAGCGAGCAATGAGCAGTTCTTC,CASSLLQGASNEQFF
TRBJ1-1,TRBV4-2,NA,NA,TGTGCCAGCAGCCAAGCGTATTTGGCGTTTAACGGAGCTTTTGAAGCTTTCTTT,CASSQAYLAFNGAFEAFF
TRBJ1-5,TRBV19,NA,NA,TGTGCCAGTAGTATCCGGGACACCAATCAGCCCCAGCATTTT,CASSIRDTNQPQHF